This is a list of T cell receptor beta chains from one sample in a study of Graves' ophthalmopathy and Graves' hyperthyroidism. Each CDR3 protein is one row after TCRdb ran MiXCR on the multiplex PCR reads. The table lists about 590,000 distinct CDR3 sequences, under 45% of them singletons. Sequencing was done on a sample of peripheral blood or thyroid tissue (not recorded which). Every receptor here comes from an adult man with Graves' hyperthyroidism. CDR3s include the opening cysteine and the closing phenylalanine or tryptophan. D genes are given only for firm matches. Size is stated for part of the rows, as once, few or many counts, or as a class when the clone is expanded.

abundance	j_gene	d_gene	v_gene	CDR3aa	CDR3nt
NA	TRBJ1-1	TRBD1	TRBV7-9	CASSSPRGLGTEAFF	TGTGCCAGCAGCTCACCCAGGGGGCTTGGCACTGAAGCTTTCTTT
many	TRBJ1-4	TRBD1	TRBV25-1	CASSGQGTRNEKLFF	TGTGCCAGCAGTGGACAGGGTACGCGTAATGAAAAACTGTTTTTT
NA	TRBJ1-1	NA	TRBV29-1	CSINAGRGTEAFF	TGCAGCATCAACGCCGGCAGGGGCACTGAAGCTTTCTTT
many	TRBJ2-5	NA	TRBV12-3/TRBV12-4	CASSLEGIGETQYF	TGTGCCAGCAGTTTGGAGGGGATTGGGGAGACCCAGTACTTC
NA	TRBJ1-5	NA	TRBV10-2	CASSEPPGTSGPPQETQHF	TGCGCCAGCAGTGAGCCACCCGGGACTAGCGGTCCACCCCAAGAGACCCAGCATTTT
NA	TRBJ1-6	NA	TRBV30	CAWSVGVAYNSPLHF	TGTGCCTGGAGTGTCGGGGTTGCCTATAATTCACCCCTCCACTTT
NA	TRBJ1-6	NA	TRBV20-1	CSAKDSVSSYNSPLHF	TGCAGTGCTAAAGACTCCGTGAGCTCCTATAATTCACCCCTCCACTTT
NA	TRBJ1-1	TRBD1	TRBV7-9	CASSSTGGANTEAFF	TGTGCCAGCAGCTCCACAGGGGGGGCAAACACTGAAGCTTTCTTT
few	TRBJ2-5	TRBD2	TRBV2	CASSDWVTSGGAVGETQYF	TGTGCCAGCAGTGATTGGGTGACTAGCGGGGGGGCGGTCGGGGAGACCCAGTACTTC
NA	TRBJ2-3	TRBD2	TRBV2	CASRTTSGVTDTQYF	TGTGCCAGCAGGACGACTAGCGGGGTCACAGATACGCAGTATTTT
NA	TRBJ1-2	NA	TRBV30	CAWSANRDIKYTF	TGTGCCTGGAGTGCCAACCGGGACATCAAATACACCTTC
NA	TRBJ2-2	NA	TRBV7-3	CASSLRSGVGDTGELFF	TGTGCCAGCAGCCTAAGATCAGGGGTCGGGGACACCGGGGAGCTGTTTTTT